The 20 T cell receptor beta chains below come from one sample, sequenced in a study of spatial heterogeneity in lung cancer. General study points: How many expanded intratumoral alpha and beta TCRs were present tracked the tumor mutation count, which was a count of nonsynonymous mutations.

Indicated time point: sample taken at primary tumor resection. Antigen specificity for these receptors is unknown. TCRdb recomputed calls from the 5' RACE reads with MiXCR, one row per CDR3 protein. The data contain roughly 11,000 distinct CDR3 sequences, 13% to 15% of them singletons. Source: lung tumor tissue, taken at surgery. These receptors originate from a male donor with early-stage non-small cell lung cancer.

This clonotype has a count of ten or more. CDR3 nucleotides: TGTGCCAGCAGCTTATGGGGTAGCGCGACCACCGGGGAGCTGTTTTTT. It codes for CASSLWGSATTGELFF. The chain combines TRBV7-6 with TRBJ2-2, with D perhaps TRBD2 (5 bases). V dropped 2 bases and J dropped 4 bases, with 14 bases sitting between them. The CDR3 extends over 16 amino acids. Germline V lookup: CDR1 SGHVS, CDR2 FNYEAQ. Variable domain in full (rest from reference TRBV7-6 and TRBJ2-2): GAGVSQSPRYKVTKRGQDVALRCDPISGHVSLYWYRQALGQGPEFLTYFNYEAQQDKSGLPNDRFSAERPEGSISTLTIQRTEQRDSAMYRCASSLWGSATTGELFFGEGSRLTVL.

Ten or more counts support this clonotype. This rearrangement joins TRBV7-9 to TRBJ2-1; 11 positions agree with TRBD2. The CDR3 is 16 amino acids. Germline-derived CDR1 and CDR2 are SEHNR and FQNEAQ (reference sequence). V lost 5 bases to trimming and J lost 8 bases; unmatched junction nucleotides: 11. The CDR3 is CASSIPTSGGIYEQFF. Written as DNA, the CDR3 is TGTGCCAGCAGCATCCCAACTAGCGGGGGTATCTATGAGCAGTTCTTC.

In this sample, this clonotype is medium-sized. The chain is built from TRBV29-1 and TRBJ2-1; tentative D call: TRBD1 (6 bases). CDR1 is SQVTM and CDR2 is ANQGSEA in the germline V gene. This CDR3 is 12 amino acids long. The V end was cut by 3 bases, the J end by 10 bases, with 13 bases between. The CDR3 here is CSVDLGAGEQFF. In nucleotides, the CDR3 is TGCAGCGTTGACCTGGGGGCCGGGGAGCAGTTCTTC.

This clonotype showed up just a few times. This sequence joins TRBV27 and TRBJ2-2; no reliable D call. V dropped 5 bases and J dropped 6 bases, with 7 bases sitting between them. Germline CDR1 is MNHEY and CDR2 is SMNVEV (reference sequence). The CDR3 runs to 12 residues. The CDR3 DNA sequence: TGTGCCAGCAGTACCTGGGCCGGGGAGCTGTTTTTT. It specifies CASSTWAGELFF.

By share of the sample, this clonotype is medium-sized. The genes are TRBV5-6 and TRBJ2-2; 10 nucleotides align to TRBD2. V shed 3 bases, J shed 7 bases, and the junction held 6 bases outside the gene matches. CDR1 and CDR2 from the germline V gene are SGHDT and YYEEEE. The CDR3 has 15 residues. The CDR3 sequence: CASSSAGGPGGELFF. The CDR3 bases are TGTGCCAGCAGCTCAGCGGGAGGGCCCGGCGGGGAGCTGTTTTTT.

In its sample, this clonotype was seen many times. The rearrangement uses TRBV14 and TRBJ1-5; D might be TRBD1 (6 bases). CDR1 and CDR2 (germline): SGHDN, FVKESK. The CDR3 has 13 residues. V was clipped by 3 bases and J by 7 bases, with 10 bases between them. CDR3 nucleotides: TGTGCCAGCAGCCAGGGGGCTGCACAGCCCCAGCATTTT. Translation: CASSQGAAQPQHF.

This clonotype was observed many times. The chain links TRBV12-3 or TRBV12-4 to TRBJ2-5; 13 bases are shared with TRBD2. This CDR3 is 15 amino acids long. J gave up 7 bases and V 6 bases, and 8 bases lay outside the gene matches. The CDR3 loop is CASRPTSGGATTQYF. The CDR3 DNA reads TGTGCCAGCAGACCCACTAGCGGGGGGGCTACGACCCAGTACTTC.

This clonotype occurred many times. The chain is built from TRBV3-1 and TRBJ2-5; D call uncertain. V gave up 5 bases and J gave up 5 bases, with 15 bases separating them. The germline V gene has CDR1 LGHDT and CDR2 YNNKEL (reference sequence). The length of the CDR3 is 14 residues. DNA of the CDR3: TGTGCCAGCAGCGTCTCATCTGCCCGGGAGACCCAGTACTTC. It codes for CASSVSSARETQYF.

This chain connects TRBV6-6 to TRBJ1-2, with 12 bases matching TRBD1. Trimming cost V 6 bases and J 8 bases; bases outside gene matches: 7. Germline V gene data show CDR1 as MNHNY and CDR2 as SVGAGI (reference sequence). This CDR3 is 14 amino acids long. The CDR3 DNA reads TGTGCCAGCAGCCCAGGGACAGGGGGCGTGGGCTACACCTTC. Encoded protein: CASSPGTGGVGYTF.

This clonotype was seen ten or more times. The chain carries TRBV12-3 or TRBV12-4 and TRBJ2-6; no definite D call. This CDR3 comprises 13 residues. V shed 0 bases and J shed 3 bases, with 0 bases lying between them. CDR3 region: CASSLAGANVLTF. The DNA of the CDR3 is TGTGCCAGCAGTTTAGCTGGGGCCAACGTCCTGACTTTC.

The sample holds many counts of this clonotype. The chain combines TRBV20-1 with TRBJ2-1; 7 nucleotides agree with TRBD2. The CDR3 is made up of 12 amino acids. Germline V lookup: CDR1 DFQATT, CDR2 SNEGSKA (reference sequence). V shed 3 bases and J 13 bases; nucleotides not matched to a gene: 9. The CDR3 here is CSARPQTSPQFF. The CDR3, as DNA: TGCAGTGCTAGGCCTCAGACTAGCCCACAGTTCTTC.

This clonotype was detected ten times or more. J is TRBJ2-1 and V is TRBV30; 11 bases match TRBD2. The trim removed 0 bases at V and 9 bases at J, leaving 7 bases unmatched. The CDR3 loop spans 15 amino acids. CDR1 GTSNPN and CDR2 SVGIG come from the germline V gene (reference sequence). CDR3 bases: TGTGCCTGGAGTGTAGTAGCGGGAGGGCCTCTTGAGCAGTTCTTC. Encoded protein: CAWSVVAGGPLEQFF.

There are a few counts of this clonotype. The chain joins TRBV12-3 or TRBV12-4 to TRBJ2-7; TRBD1 or TRBD2 may be the D gene (6 bases each). This CDR3 has 14 residues. The V and J ends lost 6 bases and 1 base respectively, with 13 bases between them. The CDR3 DNA reads TGTGCCAGCAGACGACTAGGACAGTCCTACGAGCAGTACTTC. This gives the protein CASRRLGQSYEQYF.

This clonotype showed up many times. The J gene is TRBJ2-5, the V gene TRBV11-2; perhaps D is TRBD1 or TRBD2 (5 bases each). This CDR3 is built from 13 residues. Trimming removed 6 bases at V and 7 bases at J, with 15 bases between. Germline V gene sequence: CDR1 SGHAT, CDR2 FQNNGV. The CDR3 bases are TGTGCCAGCAGTGGTAGAACAGGAGGGACCCAGTACTTC. As protein: CASSGRTGGTQYF.

This clonotype has a count of ten or more. The chain is built from TRBV7-4 and TRBJ2-7; D unclear. V lost 5 bases and J 2 bases, leaving 7 bases between the germline ends. The CDR3 is made up of 12 amino acids. Germline CDR1 SGHVT, CDR2 SQSDAQ. The CDR3 bases are TGTGCCAGCAGCCCCGACCCCTACGAGCAGTACTTC. This sequence encodes CASSPDPYEQYF.

In its sample, this clonotype was seen many times. The chain combines TRBV12-3 or TRBV12-4 with TRBJ1-5; TRBD1 aligns across 9 bases. J was trimmed by 4 bases and V by 8 bases; bases with no gene match: 6. CDR3 length: 14 residues. This chain's CDR3 is CASGTTGGNQPQHF. The DNA of the CDR3 is TGTGCCAGCGGGACGACAGGGGGAAATCAGCCCCAGCATTTT.

This clonotype occurred many times. The chain has TRBV20-1 and TRBJ2-1, with D tentatively TRBD2 (6 bases). V lost 4 bases and J lost 7, with 8 bases in between. The CDR3 contains 11 residues. CDR1 is DFQATT, CDR2 SNEGSKA, per germline (reference sequence). As DNA, the CDR3 is TGCAGTGCTACCGGGACTAATGAGCAGTTCTTC. It codes for CSATGTNEQFF.

This clonotype is classed as medium-sized (0.01 to 0.1%). The chain employs TRBV2 and TRBJ1-1; D is perhaps TRBD1 (5 bases). This CDR3 comprises 17 residues. V lost 1 base to trimming and J lost 2 bases, with 17 bases between them. The germline V gene has CDR1 SNHLY and CDR2 FYNNEI. In nucleotides, the CDR3 is TGTGCCAGCAGTGAAGTTAGGGGTTTAGGGTTTAACACTGAAGCTTTCTTT. This translates into CASSEVRGLGFNTEAFF.

This clonotype has a count of ten or more. The chain is built from TRBV29-1 and TRBJ2-7, with a tentative D call TRBD1 (6 bases). V was pared by 8 bases and J by 2 bases, with 16 bases between. This CDR3 is built from 13 residues. Germline V gene sequence: CDR1 SQVTM, CDR2 ANQGSEA. CDR3 residues: CSFRQEPTYEQYF. The CDR3 DNA reads as TGCAGCTTCAGACAGGAGCCCACCTACGAGCAGTACTTC.

In its sample, this clonotype was seen a few times. V and J are TRBV20-1 and TRBJ1-2, with D possibly being TRBD1 (5 bases). The V end was cut by 5 bases, the J end by 5 bases, with 15 bases between. Germline V CDR1 and CDR2: DFQATT, SNEGSKA (reference sequence). The CDR3 contains 13 residues. The CDR3: CSAGPRETYGYTF. For the CDR3, the DNA is TGCAGTGCTGGGCCCAGGGAAACTTATGGCTACACCTTC.